This note documents a single T cell receptor (beta chain) sequence. This entry is derived from a study of blood T cell repertoires in COVID-19. Study details: T cells, B-cell-depleted T cells, or PBMCs supplied cDNA or gDNA.

Original analysis: Nucleated cell counts were estimated from reference gene primer amplification. Only in-frame clones appear in the TCRdb table, and some are missing; sequencing was by immunoSEQ multiplex PCR. The DNA was the basis for D and trimming; V, J and clone size are from that table. The sample contains 230,000 or so clones, about nine tenths of which appear only once. The CDR3 runs to 16 residues. The ends were cut back, 6 bases at V and 0 bases at J, with 16 bases in the middle. Looked up from germline, CDR1 is WSHSY and CDR2 is SAAADI. Study members were between about 18 and 95 years old and lived in 24 US regions.

The clonotype was recovered from a woman in her thirties or forties with acute COVID-19. V usage is TRBV10-2 and J usage is TRBJ2-3; weak D call: TRBD2 (7 bases). Sequencing input: PBMCs or T cells enriched from blood (not recorded which). The DNA for the CDR3 is TGCGCCAGCAGGACGGGGGGCTCGTTTAGCACAGATACGCAGTATTTT. Its protein product is CASRTGGSFSTDTQYF.